This T cell receptor (beta chain) was sequenced in a study of T cell repertoires in cytomegalovirus infection. The CDR3 contains 13 residues. After removal of 10 bases from V and 2 bases from J, the junction contained 7 bases not matched to a gene. Germline V CDR1 and CDR2: ENHRY, SYGVKD. Of note for this clonotype: The antigen remains undetermined.

TCRdb re-called the reads through MiXCR, storing one row per CDR3 protein. The sample includes about 500,000 distinct CDR3 sequences, roughly a third of them seen just once. This receptor was taken from a human donor in good health (CMV status not recorded). Some clones in this sample may be carry-over from other donors' samples. The V and J genes are TRBV10-3 and TRBJ2-7; 8 bases match TRBD1. Sequences were derived from cultured PBMCs, sampled from culture after CMV antigen stimulation. CDR3 protein: CASQTGATYEQYF. As DNA, the CDR3 is TGTGCCAGCCAGACAGGGGCAACCTACGAGCAGTACTTC.